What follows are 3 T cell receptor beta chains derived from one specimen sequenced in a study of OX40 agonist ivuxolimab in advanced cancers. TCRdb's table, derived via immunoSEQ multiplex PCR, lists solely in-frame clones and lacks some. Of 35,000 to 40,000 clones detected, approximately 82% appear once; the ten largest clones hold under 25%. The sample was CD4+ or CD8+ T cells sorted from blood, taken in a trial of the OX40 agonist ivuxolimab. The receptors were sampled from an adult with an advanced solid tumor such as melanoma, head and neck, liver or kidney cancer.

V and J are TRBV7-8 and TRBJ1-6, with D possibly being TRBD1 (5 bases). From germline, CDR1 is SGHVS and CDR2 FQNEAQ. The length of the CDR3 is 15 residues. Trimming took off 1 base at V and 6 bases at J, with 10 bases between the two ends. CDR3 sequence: CASSLDGRANSPLHF. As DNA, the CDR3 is TGTGCCAGCAGCTTAGACGGCAGGGCTAATTCACCCCTCCACTTT.

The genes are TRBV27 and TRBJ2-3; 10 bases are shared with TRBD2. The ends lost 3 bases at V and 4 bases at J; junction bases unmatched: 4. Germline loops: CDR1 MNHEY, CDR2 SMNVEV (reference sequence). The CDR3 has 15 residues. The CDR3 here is CASSLLAGVSDTQYF. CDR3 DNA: TGTGCCAGCAGTTTGCTAGCGGGAGTCTCAGATACGCAGTATTTT.

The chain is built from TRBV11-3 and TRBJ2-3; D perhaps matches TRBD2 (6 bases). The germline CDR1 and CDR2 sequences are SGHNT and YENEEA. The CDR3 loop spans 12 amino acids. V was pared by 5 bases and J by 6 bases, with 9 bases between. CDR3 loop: CASSPSADTQYF. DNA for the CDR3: TGTGCCAGCAGCCCTAGCGCGGATACGCAGTATTTT.